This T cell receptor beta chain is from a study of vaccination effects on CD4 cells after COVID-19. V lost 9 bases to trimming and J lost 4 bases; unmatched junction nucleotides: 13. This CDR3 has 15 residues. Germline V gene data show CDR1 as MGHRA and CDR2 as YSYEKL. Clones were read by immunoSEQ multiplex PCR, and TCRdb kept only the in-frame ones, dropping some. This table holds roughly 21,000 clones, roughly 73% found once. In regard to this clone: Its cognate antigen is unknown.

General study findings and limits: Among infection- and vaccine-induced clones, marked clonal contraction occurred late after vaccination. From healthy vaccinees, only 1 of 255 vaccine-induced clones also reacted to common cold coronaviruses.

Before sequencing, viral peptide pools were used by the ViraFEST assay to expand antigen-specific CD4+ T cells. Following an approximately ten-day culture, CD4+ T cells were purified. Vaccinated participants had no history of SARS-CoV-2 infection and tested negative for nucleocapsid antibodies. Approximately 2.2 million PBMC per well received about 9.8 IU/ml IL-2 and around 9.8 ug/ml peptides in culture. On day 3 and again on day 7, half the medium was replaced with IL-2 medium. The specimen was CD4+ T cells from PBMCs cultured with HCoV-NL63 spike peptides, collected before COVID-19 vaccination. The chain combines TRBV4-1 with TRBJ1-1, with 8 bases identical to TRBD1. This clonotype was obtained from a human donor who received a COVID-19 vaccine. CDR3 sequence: CARRQGTSGGTEAFF. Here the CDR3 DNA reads TGCGCCAGGCGACAGGGGACAAGCGGGGGCACTGAAGCTTTCTTT.